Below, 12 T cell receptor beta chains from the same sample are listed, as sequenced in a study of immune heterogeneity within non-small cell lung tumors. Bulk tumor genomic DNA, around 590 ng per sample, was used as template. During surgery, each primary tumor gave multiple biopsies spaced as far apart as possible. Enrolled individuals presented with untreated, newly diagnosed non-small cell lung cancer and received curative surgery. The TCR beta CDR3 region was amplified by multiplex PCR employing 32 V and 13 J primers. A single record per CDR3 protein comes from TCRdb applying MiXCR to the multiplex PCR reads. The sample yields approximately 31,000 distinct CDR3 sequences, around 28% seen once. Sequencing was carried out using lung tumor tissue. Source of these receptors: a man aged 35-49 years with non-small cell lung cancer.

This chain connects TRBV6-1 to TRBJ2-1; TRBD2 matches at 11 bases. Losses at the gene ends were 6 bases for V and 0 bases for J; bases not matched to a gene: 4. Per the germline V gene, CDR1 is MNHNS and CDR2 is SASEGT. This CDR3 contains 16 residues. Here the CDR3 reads CASSLAGGSSYNEQFF. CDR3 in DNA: TGTGCCAGCAGCTTAGCGGGAGGGAGCTCCTACAATGAGCAGTTCTTC.

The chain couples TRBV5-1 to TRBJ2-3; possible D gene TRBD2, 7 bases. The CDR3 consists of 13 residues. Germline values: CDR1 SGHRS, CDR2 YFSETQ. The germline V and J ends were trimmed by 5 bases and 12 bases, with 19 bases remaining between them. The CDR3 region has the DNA TGCGCCAGCAGTACGGGGGAGGGGGTGATACAGTATTTT. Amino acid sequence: CASSTGEGVIQYF. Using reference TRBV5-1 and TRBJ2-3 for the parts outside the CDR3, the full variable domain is KAGVTQTPRYLIKTRGQQVTLSCSPISGHRSVSWYQQTPGQGLQFLFEYFSETQRNKGNFPGRFSGRQFSNSRSEMNVSTLELGDSALYLCASSTGEGVIQYFGPGTRLTVL.

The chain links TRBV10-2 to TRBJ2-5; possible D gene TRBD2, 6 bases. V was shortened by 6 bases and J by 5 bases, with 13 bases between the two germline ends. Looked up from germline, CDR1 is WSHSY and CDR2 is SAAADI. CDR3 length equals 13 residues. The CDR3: CASSPSRGETQYF. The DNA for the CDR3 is TGCGCCAGCAGCCCCTCTCGGGGGGAGACCCAGTACTTC.

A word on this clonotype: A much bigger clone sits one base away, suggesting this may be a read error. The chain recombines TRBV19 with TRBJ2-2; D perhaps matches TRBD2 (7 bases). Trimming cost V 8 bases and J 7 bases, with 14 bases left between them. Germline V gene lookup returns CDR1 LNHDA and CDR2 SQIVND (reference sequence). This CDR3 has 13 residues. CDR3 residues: CASRGADIGELFF. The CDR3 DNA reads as TGTGCCAGTCGGGGGGCGGACATCGGGGAGCTGTTTTTT. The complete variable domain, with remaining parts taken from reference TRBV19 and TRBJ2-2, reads DGGITQSPKYLFRKEGQNVTLSCEQNLNHDAMYWYRQDPGQGLRLIYYSQIVNDFQKGDIAEGYSVSREKKESFPLTVTSAQKNPTAFYLCASRGADIGELFFGEGSRLTVL.

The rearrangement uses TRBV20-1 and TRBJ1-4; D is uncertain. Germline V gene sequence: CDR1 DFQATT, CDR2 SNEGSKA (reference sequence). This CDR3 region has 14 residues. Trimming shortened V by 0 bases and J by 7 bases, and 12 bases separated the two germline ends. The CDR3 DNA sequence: TGCAGTGCTAGAGAAACAGTCTTAGTTGAAAAACTGTTTTTT. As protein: CSARETVLVEKLFF.

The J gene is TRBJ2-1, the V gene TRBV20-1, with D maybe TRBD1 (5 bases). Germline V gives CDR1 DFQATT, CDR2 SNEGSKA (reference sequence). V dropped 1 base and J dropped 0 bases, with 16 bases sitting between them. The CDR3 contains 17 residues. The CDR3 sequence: CSARAKGWDSSYNEQFF. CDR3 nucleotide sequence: TGCAGTGCTAGAGCCAAGGGGTGGGATAGCTCCTACAATGAGCAGTTCTTC.

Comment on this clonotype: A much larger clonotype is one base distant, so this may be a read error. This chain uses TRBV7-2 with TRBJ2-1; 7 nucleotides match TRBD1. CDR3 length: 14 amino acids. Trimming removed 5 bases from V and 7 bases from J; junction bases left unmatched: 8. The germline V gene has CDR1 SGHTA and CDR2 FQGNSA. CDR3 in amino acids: CASSRGQFENEQFF. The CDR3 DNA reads TGTGCCAGCAGCAGGGGACAGTTCGAAAATGAGCAGTTCTTC.

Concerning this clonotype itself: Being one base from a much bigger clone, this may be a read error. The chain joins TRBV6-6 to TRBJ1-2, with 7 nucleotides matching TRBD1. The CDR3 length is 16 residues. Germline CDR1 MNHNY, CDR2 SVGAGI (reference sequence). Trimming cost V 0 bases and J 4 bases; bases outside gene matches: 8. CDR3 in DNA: TGTGCCAGCAGTTACTCTGAGACAGGGTTCGGCTATGGCTACACCTTC. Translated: CASSYSETGFGYGYTF.

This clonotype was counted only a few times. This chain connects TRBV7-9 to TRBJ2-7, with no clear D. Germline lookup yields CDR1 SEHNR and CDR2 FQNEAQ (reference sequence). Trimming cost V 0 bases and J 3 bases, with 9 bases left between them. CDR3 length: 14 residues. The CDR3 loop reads CASSLAASYYEQYF. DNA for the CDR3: TGTGCCAGCAGCTTAGCAGCGAGTTACTACGAGCAGTACTTC.

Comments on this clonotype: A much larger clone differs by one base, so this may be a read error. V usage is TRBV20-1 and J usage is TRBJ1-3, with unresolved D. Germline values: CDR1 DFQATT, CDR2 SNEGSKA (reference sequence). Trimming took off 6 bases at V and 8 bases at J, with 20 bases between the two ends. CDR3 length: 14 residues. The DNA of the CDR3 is TGCAGTGCGCACCGAACATGGATGGTACACACCATATATTTT. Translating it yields CSAHRTWMVHTIYF.

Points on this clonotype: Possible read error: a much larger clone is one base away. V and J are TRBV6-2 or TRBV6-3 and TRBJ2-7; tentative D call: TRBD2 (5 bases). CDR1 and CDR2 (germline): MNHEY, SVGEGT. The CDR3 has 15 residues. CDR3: CASTPRQRASYEQCF. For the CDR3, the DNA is TGTGCCAGCACCCCCCGGCAGAGGGCTAGCTACGAGCAGTGCTTC.

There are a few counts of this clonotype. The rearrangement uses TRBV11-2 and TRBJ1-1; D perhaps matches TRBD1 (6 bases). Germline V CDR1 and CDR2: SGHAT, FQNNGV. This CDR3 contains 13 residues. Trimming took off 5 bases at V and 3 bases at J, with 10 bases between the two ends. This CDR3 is CASSVDRHTEAFF. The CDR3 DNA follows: TGTGCCAGCAGCGTCGACAGGCACACTGAAGCTTTCTTT.